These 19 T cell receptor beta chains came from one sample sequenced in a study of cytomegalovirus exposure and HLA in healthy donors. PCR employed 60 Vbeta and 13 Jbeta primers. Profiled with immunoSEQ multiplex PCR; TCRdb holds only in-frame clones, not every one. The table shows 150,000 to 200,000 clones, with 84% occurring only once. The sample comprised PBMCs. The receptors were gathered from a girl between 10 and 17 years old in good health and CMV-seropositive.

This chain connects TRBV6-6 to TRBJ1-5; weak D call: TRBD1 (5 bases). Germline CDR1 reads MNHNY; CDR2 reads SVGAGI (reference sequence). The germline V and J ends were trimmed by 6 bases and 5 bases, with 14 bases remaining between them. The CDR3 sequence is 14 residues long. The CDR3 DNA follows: TGTGCCAGCAGATACAGGAGTCGGGATCAGCCCCAGCATTTT. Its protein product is CASRYRSRDQPQHF.

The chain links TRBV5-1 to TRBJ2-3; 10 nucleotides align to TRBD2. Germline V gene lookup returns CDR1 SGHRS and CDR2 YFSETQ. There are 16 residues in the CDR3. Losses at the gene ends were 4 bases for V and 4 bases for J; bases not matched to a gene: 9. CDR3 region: CASSLEKRGGADTQYF. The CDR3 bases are TGCGCCAGCAGCCTCGAAAAGCGGGGGGGGGCAGATACGCAGTATTTT.

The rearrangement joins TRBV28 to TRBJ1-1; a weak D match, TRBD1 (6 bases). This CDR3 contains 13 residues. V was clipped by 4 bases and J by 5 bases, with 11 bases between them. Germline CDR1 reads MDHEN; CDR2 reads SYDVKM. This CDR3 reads CASSSRTVTEAFF. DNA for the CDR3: TGTGCCAGCAGTTCAAGGACAGTAACTGAAGCTTTCTTT.

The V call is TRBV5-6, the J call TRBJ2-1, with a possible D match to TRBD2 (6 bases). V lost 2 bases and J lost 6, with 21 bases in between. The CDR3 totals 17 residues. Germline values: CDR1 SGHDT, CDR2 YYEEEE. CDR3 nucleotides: TGTGCCAGCAGCTTCAACGTGGGGGGAAGGCCAATCAATGAGCAGTTCTTC. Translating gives CASSFNVGGRPINEQFF.

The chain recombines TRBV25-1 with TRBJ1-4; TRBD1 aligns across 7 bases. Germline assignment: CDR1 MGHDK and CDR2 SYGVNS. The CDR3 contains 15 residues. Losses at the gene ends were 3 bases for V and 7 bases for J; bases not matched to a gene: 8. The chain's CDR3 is CASSDPHRGGEKLFF. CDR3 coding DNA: TGTGCCAGCAGTGATCCGCACAGGGGTGGTGAAAAACTGTTTTTT. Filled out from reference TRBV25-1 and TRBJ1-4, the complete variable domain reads EADIYQTPRYLVIGTGKKITLECSQTMGHDKMYWYQQDPGMELHLIHYSYGVNSTEKGDLSSESTVSRIRTEHFPLTLESARPSHTSQYLCASSDPHRGGEKLFFGSGTQLSVL.

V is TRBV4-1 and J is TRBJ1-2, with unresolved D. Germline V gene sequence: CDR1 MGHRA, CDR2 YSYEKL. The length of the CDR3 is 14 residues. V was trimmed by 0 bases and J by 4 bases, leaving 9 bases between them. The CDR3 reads CASSQDLSGYGYTF. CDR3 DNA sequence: TGCGCCAGCAGCCAAGATTTGAGCGGCTATGGCTACACCTTC.

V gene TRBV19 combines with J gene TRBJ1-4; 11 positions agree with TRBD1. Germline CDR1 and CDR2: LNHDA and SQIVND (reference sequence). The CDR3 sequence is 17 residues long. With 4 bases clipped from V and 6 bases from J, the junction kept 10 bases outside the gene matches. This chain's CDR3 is CASSTTRRTGGHEKLFF. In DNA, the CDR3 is TGTGCCAGTAGTACCACCCGTCGGACAGGGGGCCATGAAAAACTGTTTTTT.

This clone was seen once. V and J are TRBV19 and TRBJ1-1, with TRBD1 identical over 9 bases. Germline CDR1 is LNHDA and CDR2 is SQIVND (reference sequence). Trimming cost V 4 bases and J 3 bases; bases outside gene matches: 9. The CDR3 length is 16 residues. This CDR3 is CASSKDRGRGYTEAFF. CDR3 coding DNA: TGTGCCAGTAGTAAGGACAGGGGAAGGGGGTACACTGAAGCTTTCTTT.

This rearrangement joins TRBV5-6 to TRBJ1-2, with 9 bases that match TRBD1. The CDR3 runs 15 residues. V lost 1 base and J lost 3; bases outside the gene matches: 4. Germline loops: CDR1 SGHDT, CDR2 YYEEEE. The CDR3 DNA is TGTGCCAGCAGCTTGAAAGGACAGGGGTACTATGGCTACACCTTC. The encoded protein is CASSLKGQGYYGYTF.

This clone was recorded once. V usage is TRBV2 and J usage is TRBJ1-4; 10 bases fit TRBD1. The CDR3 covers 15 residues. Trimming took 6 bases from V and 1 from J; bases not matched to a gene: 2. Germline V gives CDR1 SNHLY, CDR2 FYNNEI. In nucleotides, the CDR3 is TGTGCCAGCAGCCGGGACAGGGGAACTAATGAAAAACTGTTTTTT. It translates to CASSRDRGTNEKLFF.

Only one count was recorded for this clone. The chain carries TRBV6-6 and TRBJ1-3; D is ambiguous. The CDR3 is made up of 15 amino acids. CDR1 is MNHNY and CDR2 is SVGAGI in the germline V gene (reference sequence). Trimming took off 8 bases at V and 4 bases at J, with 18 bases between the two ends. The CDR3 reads CASQLADRYGNTIYF. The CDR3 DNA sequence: TGTGCCAGCCAGTTAGCTGACCGATACGGAAACACCATATATTTT.

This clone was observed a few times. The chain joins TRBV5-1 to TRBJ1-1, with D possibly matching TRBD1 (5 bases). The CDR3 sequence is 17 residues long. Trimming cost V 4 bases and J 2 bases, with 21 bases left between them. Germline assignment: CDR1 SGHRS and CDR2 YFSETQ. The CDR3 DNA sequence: TGCGCCAGCAGCCTCGGCGACAGCGCCCTTTATAACACTGAAGCTTTCTTT. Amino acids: CASSLGDSALYNTEAFF.

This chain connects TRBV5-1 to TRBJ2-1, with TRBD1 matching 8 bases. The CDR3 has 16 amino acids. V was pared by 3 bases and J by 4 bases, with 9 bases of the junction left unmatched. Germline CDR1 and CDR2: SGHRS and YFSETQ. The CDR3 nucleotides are TGCGCCAGCAGCTCTGGACAGGGACTTTATTACAATGAGCAGTTCTTC. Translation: CASSSGQGLYYNEQFF. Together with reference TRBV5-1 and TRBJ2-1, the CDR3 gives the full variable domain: KAGVTQTPRYLIKTRGQQVTLSCSPISGHRSVSWYQQTPGQGLQFLFEYFSETQRNKGNFPGRFSGRQFSNSRSEMNVSTLELGDSALYLCASSSGQGLYYNEQFFGPGTRLTVL.

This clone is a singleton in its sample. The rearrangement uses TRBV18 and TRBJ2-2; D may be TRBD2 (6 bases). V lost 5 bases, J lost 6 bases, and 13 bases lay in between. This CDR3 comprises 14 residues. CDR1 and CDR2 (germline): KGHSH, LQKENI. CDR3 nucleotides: TGTGCCAGCTCAGCCCAGGGAGGCCCCGGGGAGCTGTTTTTT. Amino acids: CASSAQGGPGELFF.

CDR3 amino acids: CASSFFDSSNEQFF. The CDR3 DNA reads TGTGCCAGCAGTTTTTTTGACAGCTCCAATGAGCAGTTCTTC. The chain couples TRBV27 to TRBJ2-1, with D possibly matching TRBD1 (5 bases). This CDR3 contains 14 residues. V shed 3 bases and J shed 6 bases, with 12 bases lying between them. Germline CDR1 and CDR2: MNHEY and SMNVEV (reference sequence).

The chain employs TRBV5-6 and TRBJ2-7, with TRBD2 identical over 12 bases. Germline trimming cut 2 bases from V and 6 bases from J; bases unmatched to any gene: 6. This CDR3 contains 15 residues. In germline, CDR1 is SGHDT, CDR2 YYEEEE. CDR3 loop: CASSFRGLAGTEQYF. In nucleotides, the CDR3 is TGTGCCAGCAGCTTCCGTGGACTAGCGGGGACCGAGCAGTACTTC.

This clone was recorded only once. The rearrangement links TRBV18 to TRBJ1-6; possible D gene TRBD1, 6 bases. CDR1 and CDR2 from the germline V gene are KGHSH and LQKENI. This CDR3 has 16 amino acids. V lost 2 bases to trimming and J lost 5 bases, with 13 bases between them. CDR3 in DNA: TGTGCCAGCTCACCAGGGGAGCCAGGGGATAATTCACCCCTCCACTTT. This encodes CASSPGEPGDNSPLHF. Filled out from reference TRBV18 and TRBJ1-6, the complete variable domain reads NAGVMQNPRHLVRRRGQEARLRCSPMKGHSHVYWYRQLPEEGLKFMVYLQKENIIDESGMPKERFSAEFPKEGPSILRIQQVVRGDSAAYFCASSPGEPGDNSPLHFGNGTRLTVT.

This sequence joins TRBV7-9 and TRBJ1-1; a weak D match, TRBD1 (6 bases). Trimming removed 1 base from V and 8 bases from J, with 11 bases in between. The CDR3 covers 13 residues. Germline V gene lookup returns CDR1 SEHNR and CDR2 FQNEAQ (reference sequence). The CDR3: CASSLVGGVEAFF. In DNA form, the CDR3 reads TGTGCCAGCAGCTTAGTAGGGGGGGTAGAAGCTTTCTTT.

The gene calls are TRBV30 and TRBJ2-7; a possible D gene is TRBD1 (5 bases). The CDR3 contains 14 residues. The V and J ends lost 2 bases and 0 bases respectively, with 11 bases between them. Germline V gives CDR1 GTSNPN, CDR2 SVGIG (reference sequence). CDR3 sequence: CAWSTGQPSYEQYF. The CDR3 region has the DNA TGTGCCTGGAGTACCGGACAACCCTCCTACGAGCAGTACTTC. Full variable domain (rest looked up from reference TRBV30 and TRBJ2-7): SQTIHQWPATLVQPVGSPLSLECTVEGTSNPNLYWYRQAAGRGLQLLFYSVGIGQISSEVPQNLSASRPQDRQFILSSKKLLLSDSGFYLCAWSTGQPSYEQYFGPGTRLTVT.